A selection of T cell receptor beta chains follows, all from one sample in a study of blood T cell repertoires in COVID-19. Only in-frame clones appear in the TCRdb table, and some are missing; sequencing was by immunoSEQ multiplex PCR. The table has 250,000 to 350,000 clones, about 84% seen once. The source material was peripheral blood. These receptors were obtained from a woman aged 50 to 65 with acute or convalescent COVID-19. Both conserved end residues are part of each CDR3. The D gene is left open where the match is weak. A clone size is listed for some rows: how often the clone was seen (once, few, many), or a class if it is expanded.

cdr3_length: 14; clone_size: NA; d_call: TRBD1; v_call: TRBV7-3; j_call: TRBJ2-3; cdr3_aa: CASSLAAGGDTQYF; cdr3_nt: TGTGCCAGCAGCTTGGCGGCAGGGGGAGATACGCAGTATTTT
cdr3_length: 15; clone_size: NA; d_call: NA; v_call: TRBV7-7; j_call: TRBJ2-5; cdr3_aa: CASSLASQGGGTQYF; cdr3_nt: TGTGCTAGCAGCTTGGCCTCACAGGGTGGCGGGACCCAGTACTTC
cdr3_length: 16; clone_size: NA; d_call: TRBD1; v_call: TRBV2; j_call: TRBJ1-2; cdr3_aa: CASSEAIGGRDYGYTF; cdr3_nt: TGTGCCAGCAGTGAAGCGATAGGGGGCAGGGACTATGGCTACACCTTC
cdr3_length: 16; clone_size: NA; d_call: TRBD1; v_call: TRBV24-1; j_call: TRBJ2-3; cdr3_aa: CATSEGRGRRTDTQYF; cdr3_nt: TGTGCCACCAGTGAGGGCAGGGGGCGGCGCACAGATACGCAGTATTTT
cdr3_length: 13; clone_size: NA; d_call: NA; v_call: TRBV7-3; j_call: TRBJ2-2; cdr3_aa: CASSPLAPGELFF; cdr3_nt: TGTGCCAGCAGCCCTTTAGCGCCCGGGGAGCTGTTTTTT
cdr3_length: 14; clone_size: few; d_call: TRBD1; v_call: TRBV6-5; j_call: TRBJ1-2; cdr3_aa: CASSYFGGQDGYTF; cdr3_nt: TGTGCCAGCAGTTACTTCGGCGGACAGGATGGCTACACCTTC
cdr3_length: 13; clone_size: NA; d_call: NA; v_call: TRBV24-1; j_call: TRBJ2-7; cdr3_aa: CATSVTGSYEQYF; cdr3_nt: TGTGCCACCAGTGTAACAGGCTCCTACGAGCAGTACTTC
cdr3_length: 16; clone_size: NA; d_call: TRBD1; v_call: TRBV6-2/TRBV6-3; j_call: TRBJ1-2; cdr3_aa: CASSSYRDRASYGYTF; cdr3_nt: TGTGCCAGCAGTTCCTACCGGGACAGGGCTTCCTATGGCTACACCTTC
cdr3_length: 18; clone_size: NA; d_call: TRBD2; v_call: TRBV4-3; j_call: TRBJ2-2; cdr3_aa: CASSHRTSGSGNTGELFF; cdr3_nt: TGCGCCAGCAGCCATCGGACTAGCGGGAGTGGTAACACCGGGGAGCTGTTTTTT
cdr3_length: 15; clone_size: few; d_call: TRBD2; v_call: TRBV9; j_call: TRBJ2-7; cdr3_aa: CASSVDPSGRYEQYF; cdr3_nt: TGTGCCAGCAGCGTAGACCCCAGCGGGAGGTACGAGCAGTACTTC
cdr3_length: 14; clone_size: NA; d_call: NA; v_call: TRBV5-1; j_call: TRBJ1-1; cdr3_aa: CASSLSLEDTEAFF; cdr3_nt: TGCGCCAGCAGCTTGAGTCTAGAAGACACTGAAGCTTTCTTT
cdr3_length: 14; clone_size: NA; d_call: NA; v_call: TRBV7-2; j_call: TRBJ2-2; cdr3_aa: CASSLGPDTGELFF; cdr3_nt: TGTGCCAGCAGCTTAGGCCCGGACACCGGGGAGCTGTTTTTT
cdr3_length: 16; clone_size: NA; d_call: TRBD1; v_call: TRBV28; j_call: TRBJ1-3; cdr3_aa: CASSLAGQISGNTIYF; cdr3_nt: TGTGCCAGCAGTCTAGCGGGACAGATCTCTGGAAACACCATATATTTT
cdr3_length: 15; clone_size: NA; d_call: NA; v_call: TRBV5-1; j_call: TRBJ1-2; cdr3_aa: CASSFGQPTNYGYTF; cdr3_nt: TGCGCCAGCAGCTTCGGACAGCCGACTAACTATGGCTACACCTTC
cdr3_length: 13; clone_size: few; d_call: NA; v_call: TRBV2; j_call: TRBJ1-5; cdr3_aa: CASTPDRDQPQHF; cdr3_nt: TGTGCCAGCACCCCGGACAGAGATCAGCCCCAGCATTTT
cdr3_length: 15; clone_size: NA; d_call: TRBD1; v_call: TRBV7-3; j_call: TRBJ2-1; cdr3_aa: CASSLGTGLYNEQFF; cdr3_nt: TGTGCCAGCAGTCTGGGGACAGGGCTCTACAATGAGCAGTTCTTC
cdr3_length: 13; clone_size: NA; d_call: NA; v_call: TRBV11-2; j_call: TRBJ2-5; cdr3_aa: CASSSGLQETQYF; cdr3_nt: TGTGCCAGCAGCTCCGGACTTCAAGAGACCCAGTACTTC
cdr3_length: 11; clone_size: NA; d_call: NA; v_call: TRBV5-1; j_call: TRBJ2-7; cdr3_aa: CASSLQDEQYF; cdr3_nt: TGCGCCAGCAGCTTGCAGGACGAGCAGTACTTC
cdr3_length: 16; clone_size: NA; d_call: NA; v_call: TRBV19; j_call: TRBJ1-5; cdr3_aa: CASSIPGDYSNQPQHF; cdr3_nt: TGTGCCAGTAGTATCCCAGGAGACTATAGCAATCAGCCCCAGCATTTT
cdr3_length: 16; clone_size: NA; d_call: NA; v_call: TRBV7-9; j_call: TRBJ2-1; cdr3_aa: CASSTLIGLSDNEQFF; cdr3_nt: TGTGCCAGCAGCACACTCATCGGGTTGTCCGACAATGAGCAGTTCTTC
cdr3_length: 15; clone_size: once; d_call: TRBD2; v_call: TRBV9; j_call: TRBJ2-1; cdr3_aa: CASSVGGTSMNEQFF; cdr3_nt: TGTGCCAGCAGCGTAGGTGGGACTAGTATGAATGAGCAGTTCTTC
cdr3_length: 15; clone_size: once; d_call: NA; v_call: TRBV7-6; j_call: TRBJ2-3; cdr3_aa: CASSLVGGSGDTQYF; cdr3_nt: TGTGCCAGCAGCTTAGTCGGGGGATCAGGAGATACGCAGTATTTT
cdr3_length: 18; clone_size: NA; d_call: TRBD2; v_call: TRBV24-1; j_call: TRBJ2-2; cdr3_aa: CATSDSPGREMITGELFF; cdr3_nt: TGTGCCACCAGTGACTCCCCGGGGAGGGAAATGATCACCGGGGAGCTGTTTTTT
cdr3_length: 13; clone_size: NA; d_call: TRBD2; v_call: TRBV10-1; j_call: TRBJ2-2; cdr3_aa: CASRGGFDGELFF; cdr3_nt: TGCGCCAGCAGGGGGGGGTTTGACGGGGAGCTGTTTTTT
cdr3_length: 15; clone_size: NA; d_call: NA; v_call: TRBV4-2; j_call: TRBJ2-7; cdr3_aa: CASSPGEPSSYEQYF; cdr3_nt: TGTGCCAGCAGCCCTGGGGAGCCAAGCTCCTACGAGCAGTACTTC
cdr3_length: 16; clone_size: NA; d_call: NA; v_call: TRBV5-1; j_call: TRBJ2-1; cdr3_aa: CASSLGVATVYNEQFF; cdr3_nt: TGCGCCAGCAGCTTGGGTGTCGCCACTGTCTACAATGAGCAGTTCTTC
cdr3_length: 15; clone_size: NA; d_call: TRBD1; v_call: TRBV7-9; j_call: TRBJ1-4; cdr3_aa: CASHTPGTGHEKLFF; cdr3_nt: TGTGCCTCCCACACTCCCGGGACAGGGCATGAAAAACTGTTTTTT
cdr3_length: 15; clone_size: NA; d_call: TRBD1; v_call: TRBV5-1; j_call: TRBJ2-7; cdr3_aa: CASSSSRGPPYEQYF; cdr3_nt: TGCGCCAGCAGCTCGTCTAGGGGGCCGCCCTACGAGCAGTACTTC
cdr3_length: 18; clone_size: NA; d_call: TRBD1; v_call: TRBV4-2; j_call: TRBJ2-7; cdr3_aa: CASSLNSPGTGVIWEQYF; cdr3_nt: TGTGCCAGCAGCCTAAACTCCCCCGGGACAGGGGTAATCTGGGAGCAGTACTTC
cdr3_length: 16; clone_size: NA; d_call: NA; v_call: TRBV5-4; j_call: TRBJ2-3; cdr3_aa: CASSLDPPGGLDTQYF; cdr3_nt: TGTGCCAGCAGCTTAGACCCACCCGGAGGTTTAGATACGCAGTATTTT
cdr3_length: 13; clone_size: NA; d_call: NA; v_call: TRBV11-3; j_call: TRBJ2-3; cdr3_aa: CASSTSATYTQYF; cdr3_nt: TGTGCCAGCAGCACCAGCGCTACCTATACGCAGTATTTT
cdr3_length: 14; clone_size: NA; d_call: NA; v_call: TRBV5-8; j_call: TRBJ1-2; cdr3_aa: CASSVGAANYGYTF; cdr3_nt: TGTGCCAGCAGCGTAGGGGCTGCTAACTATGGCTACACCTTC
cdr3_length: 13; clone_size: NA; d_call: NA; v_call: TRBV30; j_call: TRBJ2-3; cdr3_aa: CAWSYSIADTQYF; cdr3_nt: TGTGCCTGGAGCTATAGCATCGCAGATACGCAGTATTTT
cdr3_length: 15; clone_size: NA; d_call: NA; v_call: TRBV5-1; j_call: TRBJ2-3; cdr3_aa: CASRGPWDTAYTQYF; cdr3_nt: TGCGCCAGCAGGGGTCCTTGGGACACAGCTTATACGCAGTATTTT
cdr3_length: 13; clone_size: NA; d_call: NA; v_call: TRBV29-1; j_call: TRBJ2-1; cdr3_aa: CSVVGAPGVEQFF; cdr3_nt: TGCAGCGTTGTCGGAGCGCCCGGGGTCGAGCAGTTCTTC
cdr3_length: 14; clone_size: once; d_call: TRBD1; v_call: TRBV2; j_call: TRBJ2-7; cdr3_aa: CATTRQGPSYEQYF; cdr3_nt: TGTGCCACCACACGACAGGGTCCATCCTACGAGCAGTACTTC
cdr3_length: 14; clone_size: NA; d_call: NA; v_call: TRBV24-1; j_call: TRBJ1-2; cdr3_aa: CATSDPDRNYGYTF; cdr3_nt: TGTGCCACCAGTGATCCCGACAGAAACTATGGCTACACCTTC
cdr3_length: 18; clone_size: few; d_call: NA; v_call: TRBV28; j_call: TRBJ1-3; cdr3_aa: CASRRGRHRTTFGNTIYF; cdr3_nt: TGTGCCAGCAGACGGGGGAGGCACAGGACCACTTTTGGAAACACCATATATTTT
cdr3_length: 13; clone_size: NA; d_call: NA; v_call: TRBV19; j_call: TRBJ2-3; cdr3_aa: CASSIELTDTQYF; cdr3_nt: TGTGCCAGTAGTATAGAGTTAACAGATACGCAGTATTTT
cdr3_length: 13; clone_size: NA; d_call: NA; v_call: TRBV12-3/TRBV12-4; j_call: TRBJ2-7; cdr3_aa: CASSRDLAYEQYF; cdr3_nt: TGTGCCAGCAGTCGGGACTTAGCCTACGAGCAGTACTTC